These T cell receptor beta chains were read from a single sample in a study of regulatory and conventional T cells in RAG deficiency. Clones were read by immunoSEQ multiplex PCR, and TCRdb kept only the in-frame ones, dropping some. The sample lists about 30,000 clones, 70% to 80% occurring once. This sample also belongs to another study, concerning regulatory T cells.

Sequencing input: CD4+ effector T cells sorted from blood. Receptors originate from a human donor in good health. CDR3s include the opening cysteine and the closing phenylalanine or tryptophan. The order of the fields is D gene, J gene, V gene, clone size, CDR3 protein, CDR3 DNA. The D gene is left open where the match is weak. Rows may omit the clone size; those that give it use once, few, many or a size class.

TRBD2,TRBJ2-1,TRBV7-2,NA,CASSRNLAGTSYNEQFF,TGTGCCAGCAGCCGCAATCTAGCGGGGACTTCCTACAATGAGCAGTTCTTC
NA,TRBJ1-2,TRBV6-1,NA,CASSSSIGGTYGYTF,TGTGCCAGCAGTTCGTCGATTGGGGGTACCTATGGCTACACCTTC
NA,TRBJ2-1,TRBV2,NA,CASSDNSGQANEQFF,NA
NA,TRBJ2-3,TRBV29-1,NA,CSADRTVSTDTQYF,TGCAGCGCCGACAGGACTGTTAGCACAGATACGCAGTATTTT
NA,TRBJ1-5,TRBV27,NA,CASRASYRNQPQHF,TGTGCCAGCAGGGCTTCGTACCGCAATCAGCCCCAGCATTTT
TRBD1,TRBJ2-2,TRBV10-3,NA,CAITPDRGHTGELFF,TGTGCCATCACCCCGGACAGGGGGCACACCGGGGAGCTGTTTTTT
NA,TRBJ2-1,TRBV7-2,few,CASSLGPNNEQFF,TGTGCCAGCAGCTTAGGACCAAACAATGAGCAGTTCTTC
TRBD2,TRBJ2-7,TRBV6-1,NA,CASSDGTSAGVSYEQYF,TGTGCCAGCAGTGATGGGACTAGCGCGGGAGTCTCCTACGAGCAGTACTTC
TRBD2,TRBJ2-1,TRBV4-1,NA,CASSQGVAGDNEQFF,TGCGCCAGCAGCCAAGGGGTAGCGGGGGACAATGAGCAGTTCTTC
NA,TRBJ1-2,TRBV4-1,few,CASSQARGRPSNYGYTF,TGCGCCAGCAGCCAAGCTCGTGGGCGGCCCTCTAACTATGGCTACACCTTC
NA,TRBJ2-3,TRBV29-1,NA,CSVEGRGQGFSTDTQYF,TGCAGCGTTGAGGGGAGGGGACAAGGGTTTTCCACAGATACGCAGTATTTT
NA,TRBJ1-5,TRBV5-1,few,CASSWIRGDYSNQPQHF,TGCGCCAGCAGCTGGATCCGGGGGGATTATAGCAATCAGCCCCAGCATTTT
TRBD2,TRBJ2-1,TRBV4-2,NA,CASSQVLAGGSHNEQFF,TGTGCCAGCAGCCAAGTGCTAGCGGGGGGTTCGCACAATGAGCAGTTCTTC
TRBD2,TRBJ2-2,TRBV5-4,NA,CASSLRTEGLAGGPPGELFF,TGTGCCAGCAGCTTAAGGACAGAGGGACTAGCGGGGGGGCCCCCCGGGGAGCTGTTTTTT
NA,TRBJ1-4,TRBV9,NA,CASSVGVQPNEKLFF,TGTGCCAGCAGCGTAGGGGTACAGCCTAATGAAAAACTGTTTTTT
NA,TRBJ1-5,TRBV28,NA,CASIGQFFQPQHF,TGTGCCAGCATAGGCCAGTTTTTTCAGCCCCAGCATTTT
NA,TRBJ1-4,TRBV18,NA,CASSPTTNEKLFF,TGTGCCAGCTCCCCAACAACTAATGAAAAACTGTTTTTT
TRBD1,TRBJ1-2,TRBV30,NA,CAWSAGTADGYTF,TGTGCCTGGAGTGCCGGGACAGCGGATGGCTACACCTTC
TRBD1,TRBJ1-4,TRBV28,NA,CASSSSRGGREKLFF,TGTGCCAGCAGCTCGTCACGAGGGGGCAGAGAAAAACTGTTTTTT
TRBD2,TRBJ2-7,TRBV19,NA,CASLRLAGAEPDSYEQYF,TGTGCCAGCCTCCGACTAGCGGGGGCCGAACCAGACTCCTACGAGCAGTACTTC
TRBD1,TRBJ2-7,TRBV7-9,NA,CASSETGIEQYF,TGTGCCAGCAGCGAGACAGGGATCGAGCAGTACTTC
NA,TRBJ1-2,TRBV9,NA,CASSEEPRNYGYTF,TGTGCCAGCAGCGAAGAGCCCAGAAACTATGGCTACACCTTC
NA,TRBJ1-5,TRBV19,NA,CASSMGRDYSNQPQHF,TGTGCCAGTAGTATGGGCAGAGATTATAGCAATCAGCCCCAGCATTTT
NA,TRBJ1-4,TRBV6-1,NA,CASSERGPNEKLFF,TGTGCCAGCAGTGAGCGGGGGCCCAATGAAAAACTGTTTTTT
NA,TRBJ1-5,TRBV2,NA,CATSGARNQPQHF,TGTGCCACCTCCGGCGCGCGCAATCAGCCCCAGCATTTT
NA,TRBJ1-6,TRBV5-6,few,CASSLDLSWRDSPLHF,TGTGCCAGCAGCTTGGATCTCTCATGGCGAGATTCACCCCTCCACTTT
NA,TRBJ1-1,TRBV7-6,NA,CASSMIQGQTNTEAFF,TGTGCCAGCAGCATGATACAGGGACAAACGAACACTGAAGCTTTCTTT
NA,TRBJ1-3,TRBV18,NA,CASSPLPQAGNTIYF,TGTGCCAGCTCACCACTGCCTCAGGCGGGAAACACCATATATTTT
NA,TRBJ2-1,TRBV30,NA,CAWMGRGSYEQFF,TGTGCCTGGATGGGCAGGGGAAGTTATGAGCAGTTCTTC
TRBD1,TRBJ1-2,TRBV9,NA,CASSATTGTGIRGGYTF,TGTGCCAGCAGCGCTACAACCGGGACAGGGATTCGTGGGGGCTACACCTTC
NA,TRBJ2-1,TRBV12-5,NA,CASGLAHDRTYNEQFF,TGTGCTAGTGGTTTGGCCCACGACAGGACATACAATGAGCAGTTCTTC
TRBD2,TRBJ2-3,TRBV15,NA,CATSRTLTTSGVTDTQYF,TGTGCCACCAGCAGAACCCTTACGACTAGCGGGGTCACAGATACGCAGTATTTT
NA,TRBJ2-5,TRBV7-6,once,CASSLRAPPPTETQYF,TGTGCCAGCAGCTTACGAGCCCCCCCACCCACCGAGACCCAGTACTTC
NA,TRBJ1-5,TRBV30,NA,CAWSGGPTQPQHF,TGTGCCTGGAGCGGGGGACCGACCCAGCCCCAGCATTTT
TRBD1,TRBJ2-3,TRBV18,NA,CASSPPGTGGADTQYF,TGTGCCAGCTCACCACCTGGGACAGGGGGCGCAGATACGCAGTATTTT
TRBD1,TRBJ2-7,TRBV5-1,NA,CASSSLGQGQGYEQYF,TGCGCCAGCAGCTCGCTCGGACAGGGACAGGGCTACGAGCAGTACTTC
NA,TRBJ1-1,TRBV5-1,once,CASSTSTATNTEAFF,TGCGCCAGCAGCACTTCGACAGCGACGAACACTGAAGCTTTCTTT
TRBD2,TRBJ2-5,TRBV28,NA,CASSISGGAGVETQYF,TGTGCCAGCAGCATTAGCGGGGGGGCAGGTGTTGAGACCCAGTACTTC
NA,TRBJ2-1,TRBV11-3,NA,CASSLDHGYNEQFF,TGTGCCAGCAGCTTAGATCACGGATACAATGAGCAGTTCTTC
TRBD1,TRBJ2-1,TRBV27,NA,CASTDRGITAYNEQFF,TGTGCCAGCACGGACAGGGGGATCACCGCCTACAATGAGCAGTTCTTC
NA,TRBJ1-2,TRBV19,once,CASSVFNPGDPRTSYGYTF,TGTGCCAGTAGTGTCTTCAATCCAGGGGACCCTCGCACCTCCTATGGCTACACCTTC
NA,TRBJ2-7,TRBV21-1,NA,CASSKVQPSYEQYF,TGTGCCAGCAGCAAAGTACAGCCCTCCTACGAGCAGTACTTC
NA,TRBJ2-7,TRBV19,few,CASSVVGSEQYF,TGTGCCAGTAGTGTCGTAGGGAGCGAGCAGTACTTC
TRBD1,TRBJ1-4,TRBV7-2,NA,CASSWGQGAFEKLFF,TGTGCCAGCAGCTGGGGACAGGGGGCCTTTGAAAAACTGTTTTTT
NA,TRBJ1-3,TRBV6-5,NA,CASSYSAGISGNTIYF,TGTGCCAGCAGTTACTCGGCGGGGATCTCTGGAAACACCATATATTTT
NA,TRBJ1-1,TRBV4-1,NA,CASSHPPRGTEAFF,TGCGCCAGCAGCCACCCCCCCAGGGGCACTGAAGCTTTCTTT
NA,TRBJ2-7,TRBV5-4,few,CASSLGLVYEQYF,TGTGCCAGCAGCTTGGGACTAGTTTACGAGCAGTACTTC
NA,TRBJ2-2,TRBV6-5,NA,CASSYSRTGNTGELFF,TGTGCCAGCAGTTACAGTAGGACGGGGAACACCGGGGAGCTGTTTTTT
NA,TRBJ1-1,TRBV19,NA,CASRTQGGTEAFF,TGTGCCAGTAGGACACAAGGGGGGACTGAAGCTTTCTTT
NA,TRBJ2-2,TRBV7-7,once,CASSSQLTGELFF,TGTGCTAGCAGCTCCCAGCTCACCGGGGAGCTGTTTTTT